Listed below are T cell receptor beta chains from one sample, sequenced in a study of lymphopenia after photon versus proton radiotherapy. The table came from immunoSEQ multiplex PCR; TCRdb's copy has only in-frame clones and leaves some out. Counted here are about 19,000 clones, 85% to 95% occurring once; the ten biggest clones make up around 6.1%. The sequenced sample was peripheral blood, obtained from a patient treated with photon-based radiotherapy. Receptors originate from a man aged 60-69 years with pancreatic cancer. Both conserved end residues are part of each CDR3. The D gene is left open where the match is weak. Size tells how often a clone was seen (once, few, many) or the class of an expanded clone, and some rows leave it out.

clone_size,d_call,j_call,v_call,cdr3_nt,cdr3_aa
-,-,TRBJ2-6,TRBV13,TGTGCCAGCACCGAGGGGGGCCTTCGGGCCAACGTCCTGACTTTC,CASTEGGLRANVLTF
-,-,TRBJ2-2,TRBV6-5,TGCGCCAGCAGTTACGGCCTCGAAGCCGGGGAGCTGTTTTTT,CASSYGLEAGELFF
-,-,TRBJ1-3,TRBV7-9,TGTGCCAGCAGCTCCTTCGGGGCAGGAACTGGAAACACCATATATTTT,CASSSFGAGTGNTIYF
-,TRBD1,TRBJ2-7,TRBV5-1,TGCGCCAGCAGCTTGTGGGGGACAGGGGTCTACGAGCAGTACTTC,CASSLWGTGVYEQYF
-,TRBD1,TRBJ1-4,TRBV27,TGTGCCAGCAGTTTAAGGTTCGGAAGGGACAGGGTAGACGAAAAACTGTTTTTT,CASSLRFGRDRVDEKLFF
-,-,TRBJ2-1,TRBV5-1,TGCGCCAGCAGCTTGGCCGGGGATTATTACAATGAGCAGTTCTTC,CASSLAGDYYNEQFF
-,-,TRBJ2-5,TRBV19,TGTGCCAGTAGTATAGATCTATTTGACCGAGGGCACCAAGAGACCCAGTACTTC,CASSIDLFDRGHQETQYF
-,-,TRBJ2-7,TRBV29-1,TGCAGCGTTGACGAGTACGGAACCTTCGAGCAGTACTTC,CSVDEYGTFEQYF
-,-,TRBJ2-7,TRBV11-3,TGTGCCAGCAGCTTAGGTGGGCCTGGCGGCGAGCAGTACTTC,CASSLGGPGGEQYF
-,TRBD1,TRBJ1-6,TRBV5-1,TGCGCCAGCAGCATCGGACAGGGAAGTAATTCACCCCTCCACTTT,CASSIGQGSNSPLHF
-,-,TRBJ1-2,TRBV27,TGTGCCAGTTTCTCCCACAGGGACGGCTATGGCTACACCTTC,CASFSHRDGYGYTF
-,TRBD1,TRBJ2-3,TRBV7-6,TGTGCCAGCAGCTTAGTTGGGACAGTCACTAGCACAGATACGCAGTATTTT,CASSLVGTVTSTDTQYF
-,TRBD2,TRBJ2-1,TRBV7-9,TGTGCCAGCAGCTTAGGAACTAGCGGGGGCTTCTACAATGAGCAGTTCTTC,CASSLGTSGGFYNEQFF
-,-,TRBJ1-2,TRBV6-6,TGTGCCAGCAGTTACTCGCACTATGGCTACACCTTC,CASSYSHYGYTF
-,-,TRBJ1-2,TRBV4-3,TGCGCCAGCAGCCAAGCAAAAGTGAGGGCTAACTATGGCTACACCTTC,CASSQAKVRANYGYTF
-,-,TRBJ2-5,TRBV9,TGTGCCAGCAGCGTAGGTCCCGGACGGTCCCAAGAGACCCAGTACTTC,CASSVGPGRSQETQYF
-,-,TRBJ2-4,TRBV27,TGTGCCAGCAGCGAACCGGGACGAAAAAACATTCAGTACTTC,CASSEPGRKNIQYF
once,TRBD2,TRBJ2-5,TRBV7-2,TGTGCCAGCAGCTTATCGGGGGGGTTGGAGACCCAGTACTTC,CASSLSGGLETQYF
once,-,TRBJ2-5,TRBV19,TGTGCCAGTAGTATAAGAGGACTTCAAGAGACCCAGTACTTC,CASSIRGLQETQYF
-,-,TRBJ2-3,TRBV30,TGTGCCAGCGAACAGGGAGGGTCAGATACGCAGTATTTT,CASEQGGSDTQYF
-,-,TRBJ1-2,TRBV7-2,TGTGCCAGCAGCCCGAATACCGACAGAATGCACACCTTC,CASSPNTDRMHTF
-,-,TRBJ1-1,TRBV7-9,TGTGCCAGCAGCTTATGGGGAAACACTGAAGCTTTCTTT,CASSLWGNTEAFF
-,-,TRBJ1-6,TRBV19,TGTGCCAGTAGCGAATATGGCAGGGTTGATTCACCCCTCCACTTT,CASSEYGRVDSPLHF
-,TRBD1,TRBJ1-2,TRBV2,TGTGCCACCAAGAAGGGGGCAGTCGCCTCACGTAACTATGGCTACACCTTC,CATKKGAVASRNYGYTF
-,-,TRBJ2-7,TRBV11-2,TGTGCCAGCAGCTTAACGGGCAGGGGAAGCTACGAGCAGTACTTC,CASSLTGRGSYEQYF
-,-,TRBJ2-7,TRBV30,TGTGCCTGGTCACAGGATACCTACGAGCAGTACTTC,CAWSQDTYEQYF
-,-,TRBJ1-5,TRBV6-5,TGTGCCAGCAGTTCCCGACCCTTAGGCAATCAGCCCCAGCATTTT,CASSSRPLGNQPQHF
once,-,TRBJ1-1,TRBV21-1,TGTGCCAGCCGACCCCCCGCTTGCCAGACAGGCACTGAAGCTTTCTTT,CASRPPACQTGTEAFF
-,-,TRBJ1-4,TRBV6-1,TGTGCCAGCACAATTGCAACTAATGAAAAACTGTTTTTT,CASTIATNEKLFF
-,TRBD1,TRBJ1-3,TRBV30,TGTGCCTGGAGTCGAGGGGGCGCGTCGGGAAACACCATATATTTT,CAWSRGGASGNTIYF
-,TRBD1,TRBJ1-5,TRBV7-2,TGTGCCAGCAGCCCACAGACAGGGTATCATCAGCCCCAGCATTTT,CASSPQTGYHQPQHF
-,-,TRBJ1-4,TRBV15,TGTGCCACCAGCAGAGTAGGTTGGGAAAAACTGTTTTTT,CATSRVGWEKLFF
-,-,TRBJ2-4,TRBV19,TGTGCCAGTAGACAAAGGTTGACAGTCACGGAGAAAAACATTCAGTACTTC,CASRQRLTVTEKNIQYF
-,TRBD1,TRBJ1-1,TRBV6-7,TGTGCCAGCAGTTACTCACCCGTGCGACAGGGCATCGGAGACACTGAAGCTTTCTTT,CASSYSPVRQGIGDTEAFF
-,TRBD1,TRBJ1-6,TRBV19,TGTGCCACCCAACAGGGGAACAGTTCACCCCTCCACTTT,CATQQGNSSPLHF
-,-,TRBJ2-5,TRBV6-5,TGTGCCAGCAGTTACTCTTCCATTTCCGAGACCCAGTACTTC,CASSYSSISETQYF
-,-,TRBJ2-1,TRBV14,TGTGCCAGCAGCTCACAGGGCTATGAGCAGTTCTTC,CASSSQGYEQFF
-,-,TRBJ2-7,TRBV19,TGTGCCAGTAGTTTCGACATCTCCTACGAGCAGTACTTC,CASSFDISYEQYF
-,TRBD1,TRBJ1-5,TRBV5-6,TGTGCCAGCAGCTTGTACGACAGGGTAAATCAGCCCCAGCATTTT,CASSLYDRVNQPQHF
-,-,TRBJ2-3,TRBV7-9,TGTGCCAGCAGCCCCTCAGTCACAGATACGCAGTATTTT,CASSPSVTDTQYF
-,TRBD2,TRBJ2-1,TRBV13,TGTGCCAGCAGCCCTGAGACTAGCGATGAGCAGTTCTTC,CASSPETSDEQFF
-,TRBD2,TRBJ2-1,TRBV27,TGTGCCAGCAGTCCCCCCGGGAGGCGGGGGTACAATGAGCAGTTCTTC,CASSPPGRRGYNEQFF
-,TRBD2,TRBJ2-1,TRBV18,TGTGCCAGCTCACCACGACTAGCGGGGGACTACAATGAGCAGTTCTTC,CASSPRLAGDYNEQFF
-,-,TRBJ2-4,TRBV27,TGTGCCAGCAGAGACAGTTTAGCCAAAAACATTCAGTACTTC,CASRDSLAKNIQYF
-,TRBD2,TRBJ2-7,TRBV5-4,TGTGCCAGCAGCTTGGTCCCCCTAGCGGGGGCTCCTATCGAGCAGTACTTC,CASSLVPLAGAPIEQYF
-,-,TRBJ2-5,TRBV4-2,TGTGCCAGCAGCCAAGTGTGGGAGGGGGCGGAGACCCAGTACTTC,CASSQVWEGAETQYF
-,TRBD1,TRBJ2-7,TRBV7-7,TGTGCTAGCAGCCCGACAGGGACCTACGAGCAGTACTTC,CASSPTGTYEQYF
-,-,TRBJ2-2,TRBV4-3,TGCGCCAGCAGCCAAGACCTTGGCGGGGAGCTGTTTTTT,CASSQDLGGELFF
-,-,TRBJ2-7,TRBV7-3,TGTGCCAGCAGCCTCAGGAAACCTGGCTACGAGCAGTACTTC,CASSLRKPGYEQYF
-,-,TRBJ1-1,TRBV27,TGTGCCAGCAGTTCCCGCGGCGGCTGGAGCACTGAAGCTTTCTTT,CASSSRGGWSTEAFF
-,TRBD1,TRBJ2-2,TRBV5-1,TGCGCCAGCAGCTTGTTTTCAGGGGGCAACACCGGGGAGCTGTTTTTT,CASSLFSGGNTGELFF
-,-,TRBJ2-7,TRBV19,TGTGCCAGTATAGGACATCGCGAGCAGTACTTC,CASIGHREQYF
-,TRBD1,TRBJ2-7,TRBV4-2,TGTGCCAGCAGCCATCCGGGACAGGTCGGCTACGAGCAGTACTTC,CASSHPGQVGYEQYF
few,-,TRBJ2-7,TRBV7-9,TGTGCCAGCAGCCCCCTAGGGGCTAACGAGCAGTACTTC,CASSPLGANEQYF
-,-,TRBJ1-2,TRBV6-1,TGTGCCAGCAAAAACTATCCAGTCGGGTATGGCTACACCTTC,CASKNYPVGYGYTF